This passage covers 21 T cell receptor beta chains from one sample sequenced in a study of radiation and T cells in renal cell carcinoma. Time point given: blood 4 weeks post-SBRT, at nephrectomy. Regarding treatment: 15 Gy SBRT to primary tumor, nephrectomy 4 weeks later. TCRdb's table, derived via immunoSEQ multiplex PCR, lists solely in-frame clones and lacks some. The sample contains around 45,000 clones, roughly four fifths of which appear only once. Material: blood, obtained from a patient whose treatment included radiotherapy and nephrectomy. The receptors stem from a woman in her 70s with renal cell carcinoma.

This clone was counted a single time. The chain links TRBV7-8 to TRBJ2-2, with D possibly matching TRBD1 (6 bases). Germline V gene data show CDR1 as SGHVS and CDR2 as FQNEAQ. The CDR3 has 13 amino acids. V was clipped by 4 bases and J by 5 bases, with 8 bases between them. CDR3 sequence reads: CASSSQGTGELFF. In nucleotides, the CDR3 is TGTGCCAGCAGCTCCCAGGGGACCGGGGAGCTGTTTTTT.

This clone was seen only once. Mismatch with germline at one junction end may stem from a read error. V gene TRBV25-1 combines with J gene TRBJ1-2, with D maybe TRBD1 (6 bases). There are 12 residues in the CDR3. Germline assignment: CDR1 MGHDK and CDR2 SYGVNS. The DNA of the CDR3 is TGTGCCGGCAGTGGGGGCCTACAGGGCTACACCTTC. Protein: CAGSGGLQGYTF.

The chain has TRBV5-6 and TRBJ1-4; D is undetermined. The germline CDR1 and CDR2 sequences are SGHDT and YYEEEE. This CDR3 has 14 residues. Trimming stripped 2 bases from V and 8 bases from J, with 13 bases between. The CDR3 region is CASSFAASQEKLFF. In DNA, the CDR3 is TGTGCCAGCAGCTTTGCCGCCAGTCAGGAAAAACTGTTTTTT.

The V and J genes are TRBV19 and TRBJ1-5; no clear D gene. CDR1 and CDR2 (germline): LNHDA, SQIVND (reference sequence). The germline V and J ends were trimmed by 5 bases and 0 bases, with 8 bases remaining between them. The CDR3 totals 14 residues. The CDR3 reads CASSQTNSNQPQHF. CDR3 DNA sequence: TGTGCCAGTAGTCAGACTAATAGCAATCAGCCCCAGCATTTT.

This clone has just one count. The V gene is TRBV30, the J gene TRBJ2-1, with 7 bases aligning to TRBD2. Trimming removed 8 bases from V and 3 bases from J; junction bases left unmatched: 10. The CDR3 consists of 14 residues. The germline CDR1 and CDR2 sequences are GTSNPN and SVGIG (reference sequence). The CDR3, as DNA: TGTGCCGGAGGGGCCTGGGGGGGCTACAATGAGCAGTTCTTC. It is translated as CAGGAWGGYNEQFF.

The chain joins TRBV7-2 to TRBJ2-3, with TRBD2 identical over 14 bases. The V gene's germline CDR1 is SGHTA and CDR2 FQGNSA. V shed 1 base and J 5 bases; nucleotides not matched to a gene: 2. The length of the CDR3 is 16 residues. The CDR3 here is CASSLGLAGGRDTQYF. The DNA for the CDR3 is TGTGCCAGCAGCTTAGGACTAGCGGGGGGGAGAGATACGCAGTATTTT. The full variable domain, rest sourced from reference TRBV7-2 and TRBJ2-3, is GAGVSQSPSNKVTEKGKDVELRCDPISGHTALYWYRQSLGQGLEFLIYFQGNSAPDKSGLPSDRFSAERTGGSVSTLTIQRTQQEDSAVYLCASSLGLAGGRDTQYFGPGTRLTVL.

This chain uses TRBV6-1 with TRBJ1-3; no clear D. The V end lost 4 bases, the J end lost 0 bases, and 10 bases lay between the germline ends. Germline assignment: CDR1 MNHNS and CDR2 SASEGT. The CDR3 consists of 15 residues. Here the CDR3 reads CASSGVGRSGNTIYF. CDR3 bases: TGTGCCAGCAGTGGAGTGGGTCGCTCTGGAAACACCATATATTTT.

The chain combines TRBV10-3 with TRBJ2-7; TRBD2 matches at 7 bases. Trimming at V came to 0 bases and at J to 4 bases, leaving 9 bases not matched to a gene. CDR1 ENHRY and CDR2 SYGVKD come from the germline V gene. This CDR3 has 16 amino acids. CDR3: CAISESTSEKGYEQYF. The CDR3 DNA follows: TGTGCCATCAGTGAGTCAACTAGCGAAAAAGGGTACGAGCAGTACTTC.

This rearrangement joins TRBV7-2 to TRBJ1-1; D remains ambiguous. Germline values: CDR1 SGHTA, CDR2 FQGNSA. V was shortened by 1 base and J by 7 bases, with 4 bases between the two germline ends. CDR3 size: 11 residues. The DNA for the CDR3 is TGTGCCAGCAGCTTAGGGAGTGAAGCTTTCTTT. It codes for CASSLGSEAFF.

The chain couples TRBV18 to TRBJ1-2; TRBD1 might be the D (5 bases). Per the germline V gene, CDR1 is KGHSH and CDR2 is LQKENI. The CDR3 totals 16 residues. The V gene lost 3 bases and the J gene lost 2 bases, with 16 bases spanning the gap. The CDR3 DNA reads TGTGCCAGCTCACCGTTTGGGGGGGTTGACAACTATGGCTACACCTTC. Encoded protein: CASSPFGGVDNYGYTF. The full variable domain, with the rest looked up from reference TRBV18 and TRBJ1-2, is NAGVMQNPRHLVRRRGQEARLRCSPMKGHSHVYWYRQLPEEGLKFMVYLQKENIIDESGMPKERFSAEFPKEGPSILRIQQVVRGDSAAYFCASSPFGGVDNYGYTFGSGTRLTVV.

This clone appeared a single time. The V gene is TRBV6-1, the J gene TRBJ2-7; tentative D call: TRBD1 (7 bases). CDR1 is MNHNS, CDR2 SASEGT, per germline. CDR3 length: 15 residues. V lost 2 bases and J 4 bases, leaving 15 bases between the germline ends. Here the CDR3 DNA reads TGTGCCAGCAGTGAACGGAGGGGGCTGAGGTACGAGCAGTACTTC. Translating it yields CASSERRGLRYEQYF.

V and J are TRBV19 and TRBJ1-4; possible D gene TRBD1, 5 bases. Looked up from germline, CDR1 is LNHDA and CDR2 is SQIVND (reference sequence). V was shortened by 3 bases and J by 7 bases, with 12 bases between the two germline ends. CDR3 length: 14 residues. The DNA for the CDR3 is TGTGCCAGTAGTATTACGGGGGATCCTGAAAAACTGTTTTTT. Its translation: CASSITGDPEKLFF.

The CDR3: CASSLNPSEETQYF. DNA of the CDR3: TGTGCCAGCAGCTTAAACCCTAGCGAAGAGACCCAGTACTTC. The gene calls are TRBV7-9 and TRBJ2-5, with D perhaps matching TRBD2 (6 bases). The CDR3 spans 14 residues. Germline CDR1 and CDR2: SEHNR and FQNEAQ (reference sequence). V dropped 2 bases and J dropped 3 bases, with 10 bases sitting between them.

The CDR3 DNA reads as TGTGCCAGCAAAGAGTGGGACACTGAAGCTTTCTTT. Amino acid sequence: CASKEWDTEAFF. This chain uses TRBV6-1 with TRBJ1-1; D gene ambiguous. CDR3 size: 12 residues. V was shortened by 7 bases and J by 3 bases, with 9 bases between the two germline ends. CDR1 MNHNS and CDR2 SASEGT come from the germline V gene.

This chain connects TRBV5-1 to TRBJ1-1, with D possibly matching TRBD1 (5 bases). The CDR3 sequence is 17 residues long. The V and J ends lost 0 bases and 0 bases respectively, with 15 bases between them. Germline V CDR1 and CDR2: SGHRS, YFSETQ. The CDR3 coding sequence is TGCGCCAGCAGCTTGGGGTCCACAGGTAACCTGAACACTGAAGCTTTCTTT. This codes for CASSLGSTGNLNTEAFF.

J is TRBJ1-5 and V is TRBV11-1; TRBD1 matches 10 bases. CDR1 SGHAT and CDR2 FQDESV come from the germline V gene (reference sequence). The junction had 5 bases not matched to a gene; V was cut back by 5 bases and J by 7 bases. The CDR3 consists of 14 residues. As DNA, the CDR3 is TGTGCCAGCAGCCGCGGACAGGGGGAACAGCCCCAGCATTTT. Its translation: CASSRGQGEQPQHF.

The chain's CDR3 is CASSQARTGVLFAQNFYGYTF. DNA of the CDR3: TGCGCCAGCAGCCAAGCCAGGACAGGGGTCCTTTTTGCCCAAAATTTCTATGGCTACACCTTC. This rearrangement joins TRBV5-1 to TRBJ1-2, with TRBD1 identical over 9 bases. CDR1 and CDR2 (germline): SGHRS, YFSETQ. Unmatched junction bases numbered 26, after V lost 4 bases and J lost 4 bases. The CDR3 loop spans 21 amino acids.

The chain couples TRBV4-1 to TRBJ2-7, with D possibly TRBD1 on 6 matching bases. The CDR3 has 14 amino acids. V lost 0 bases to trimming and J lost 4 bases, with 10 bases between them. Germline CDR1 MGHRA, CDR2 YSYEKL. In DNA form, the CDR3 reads TGCGCCAGCAGCCAAGAAGGGCAGGGGTACGAGCAGTACTTC. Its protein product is CASSQEGQGYEQYF.

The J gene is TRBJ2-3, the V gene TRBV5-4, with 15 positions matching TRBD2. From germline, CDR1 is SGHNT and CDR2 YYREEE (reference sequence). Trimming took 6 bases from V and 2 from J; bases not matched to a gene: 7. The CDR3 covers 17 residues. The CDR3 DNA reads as TGTGCCAGCACCTGGACTAGCGGGGGGGGAACCACAGATACGCAGTATTTT. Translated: CASTWTSGGGTTDTQYF.

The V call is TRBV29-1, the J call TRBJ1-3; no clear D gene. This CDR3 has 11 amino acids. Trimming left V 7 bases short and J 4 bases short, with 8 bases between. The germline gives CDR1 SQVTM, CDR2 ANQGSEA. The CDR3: CSGAEGNTIYF. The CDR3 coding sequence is TGCAGCGGGGCAGAAGGAAACACCATATATTTT.

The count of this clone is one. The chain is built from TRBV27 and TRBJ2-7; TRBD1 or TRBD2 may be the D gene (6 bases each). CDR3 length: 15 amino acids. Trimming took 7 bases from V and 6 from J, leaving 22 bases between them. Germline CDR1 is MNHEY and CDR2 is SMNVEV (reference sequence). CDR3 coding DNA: TGTGCCAGCACCCCCGGGGGACATTCGAACGGCGAGCAGTACTTC. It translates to CASTPGGHSNGEQYF.